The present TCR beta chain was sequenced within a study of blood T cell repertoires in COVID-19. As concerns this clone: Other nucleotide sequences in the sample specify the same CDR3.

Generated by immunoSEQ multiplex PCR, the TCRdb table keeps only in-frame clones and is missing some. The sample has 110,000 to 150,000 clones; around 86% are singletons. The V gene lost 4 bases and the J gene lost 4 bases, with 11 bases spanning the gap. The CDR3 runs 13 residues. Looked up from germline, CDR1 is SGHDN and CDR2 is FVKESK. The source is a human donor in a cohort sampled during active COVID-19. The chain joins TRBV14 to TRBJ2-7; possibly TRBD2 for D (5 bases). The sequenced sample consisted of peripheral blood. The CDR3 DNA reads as TGTGCCAGCAGCCGCGGGCCGATATACGAGCAGTACTTC. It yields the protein CASSRGPIYEQYF.